The 2 T cell receptor beta chains listed next were all sequenced from one sample in a study of long-term antiretroviral therapy in people with HIV. Survey-level resolution applied to immunoSEQ assay v3.0. The repertoire was sequenced with immunoSEQ multiplex PCR; TCRdb's copy has only in-frame clones and lacks some. The data contain more than 25,000 clones, approximately 90% of them singletons. This material consisted of unsorted PBMCs, taken 3.1 years after starting antiretroviral therapy. The receptor source for this set is a man between 18 and 29 years old with HIV.

The genes are TRBV14 and TRBJ2-7; 7 bases match TRBD2. The J segment lost 3 bases and the V segment lost 3 bases, leaving 8 bases of the junction unmatched. CDR3 length equals 15 residues. Germline loops: CDR1 SGHDN, CDR2 FVKESK. The CDR3 protein is CASSQGRADFYEQYF. CDR3 DNA sequence: TGTGCCAGCAGCCAGGGGAGGGCCGACTTCTACGAGCAGTACTTC.

The chain carries TRBV12-5 and TRBJ2-2, with 8 bases aligning to TRBD1. In germline, CDR1 is LGHNT, CDR2 FRNRAP. This CDR3 spans 13 amino acids. V shed 6 bases and J 9 bases; nucleotides not matched to a gene: 6. CDR3 amino acids: CASGQWTGRELFF. The CDR3 nucleotides are TGTGCTAGTGGACAATGGACAGGGAGGGAGCTGTTTTTT.